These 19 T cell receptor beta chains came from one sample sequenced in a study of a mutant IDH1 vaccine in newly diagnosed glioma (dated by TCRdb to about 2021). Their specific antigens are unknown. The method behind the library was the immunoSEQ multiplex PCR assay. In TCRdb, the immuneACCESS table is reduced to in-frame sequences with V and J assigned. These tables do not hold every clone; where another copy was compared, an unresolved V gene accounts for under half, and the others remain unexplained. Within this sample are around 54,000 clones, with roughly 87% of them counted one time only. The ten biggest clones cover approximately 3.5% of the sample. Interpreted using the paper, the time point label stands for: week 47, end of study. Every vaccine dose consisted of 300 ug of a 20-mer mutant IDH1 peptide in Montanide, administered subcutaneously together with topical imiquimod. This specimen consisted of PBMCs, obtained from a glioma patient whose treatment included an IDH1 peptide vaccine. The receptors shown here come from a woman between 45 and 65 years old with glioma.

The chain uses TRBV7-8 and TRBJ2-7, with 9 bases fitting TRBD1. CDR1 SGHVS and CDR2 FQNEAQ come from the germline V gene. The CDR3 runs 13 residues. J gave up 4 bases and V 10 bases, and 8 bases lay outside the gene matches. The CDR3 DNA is TGTGCCACCCGGACAGGGGACATTTACGAGCAGTACTTC. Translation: CATRTGDIYEQYF. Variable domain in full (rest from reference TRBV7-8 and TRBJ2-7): GAGVSQSPRYKVAKRGQDVALRCDPISGHVSLFWYQQALGQGPEFLTYFQNEAQLDKSGLPSDRFFAERPEGSVSTLKIQRTQQEDSAVYLCATRTGDIYEQYFGPGTRLTVT.

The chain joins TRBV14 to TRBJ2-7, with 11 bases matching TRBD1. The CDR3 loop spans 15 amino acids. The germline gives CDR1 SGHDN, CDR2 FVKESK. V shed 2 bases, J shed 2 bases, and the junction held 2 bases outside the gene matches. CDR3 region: CASSQPGQGAYEQYF. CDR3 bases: TGTGCCAGCAGCCAACCGGGACAGGGGGCCTACGAGCAGTACTTC.

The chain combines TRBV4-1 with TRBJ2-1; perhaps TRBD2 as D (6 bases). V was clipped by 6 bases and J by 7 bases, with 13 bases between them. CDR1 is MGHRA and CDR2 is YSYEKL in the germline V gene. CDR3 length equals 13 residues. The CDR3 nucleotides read TGCGCCAGCAGGGAGGGGCTTGGTAATGAGCAGTTCTTC. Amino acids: CASREGLGNEQFF.

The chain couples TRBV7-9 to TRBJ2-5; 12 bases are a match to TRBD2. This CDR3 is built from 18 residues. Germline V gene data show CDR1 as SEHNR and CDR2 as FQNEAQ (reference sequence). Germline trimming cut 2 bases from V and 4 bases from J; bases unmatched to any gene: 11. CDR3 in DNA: TGTGCCAGCAGCTTACCCCCCCGACTAGCGGGGGCCCGAGAGACCCAGTACTTC. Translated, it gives CASSLPPRLAGARETQYF.

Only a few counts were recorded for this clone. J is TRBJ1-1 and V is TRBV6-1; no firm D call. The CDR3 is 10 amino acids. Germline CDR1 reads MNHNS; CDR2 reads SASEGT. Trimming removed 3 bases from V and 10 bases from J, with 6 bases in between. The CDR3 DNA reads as TGTGCCAGCAGTGAGGATGTAGCTTTCTTT. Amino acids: CASSEDVAFF.

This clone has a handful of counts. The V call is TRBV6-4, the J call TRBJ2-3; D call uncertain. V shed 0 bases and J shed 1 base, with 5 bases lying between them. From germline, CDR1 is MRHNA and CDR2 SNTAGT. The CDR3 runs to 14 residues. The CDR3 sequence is CASSDSTGTDTQYF. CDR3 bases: TGTGCCAGCAGTGACTCGACGGGCACAGATACGCAGTATTTT.

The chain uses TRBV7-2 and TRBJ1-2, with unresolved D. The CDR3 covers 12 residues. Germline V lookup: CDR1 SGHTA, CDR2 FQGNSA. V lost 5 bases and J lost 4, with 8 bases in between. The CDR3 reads CASSITAYGYTF. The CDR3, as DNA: TGTGCCAGCAGCATCACCGCCTATGGCTACACCTTC.

Written as DNA, the CDR3 is TGTGCCTGGAGTGCGGGGGCGGCCCGCTATAATTCACCCCTCCACTTT. This encodes CAWSAGAARYNSPLHF. The chain recombines TRBV30 with TRBJ1-6, with a tentative D call TRBD1 (6 bases). V was shortened by 1 base and J by 3 bases, with 13 bases between the two germline ends. This CDR3 contains 16 residues. Germline V gives CDR1 GTSNPN, CDR2 SVGIG (reference sequence).

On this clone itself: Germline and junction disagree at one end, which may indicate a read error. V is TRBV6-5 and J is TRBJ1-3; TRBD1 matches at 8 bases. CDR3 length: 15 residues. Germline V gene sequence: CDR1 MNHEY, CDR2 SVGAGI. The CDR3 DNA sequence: TGTGCCGGCAGCCAGGCAGGGGGCTTTGGAAACACCATATATTTT. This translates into CAGSQAGGFGNTIYF.

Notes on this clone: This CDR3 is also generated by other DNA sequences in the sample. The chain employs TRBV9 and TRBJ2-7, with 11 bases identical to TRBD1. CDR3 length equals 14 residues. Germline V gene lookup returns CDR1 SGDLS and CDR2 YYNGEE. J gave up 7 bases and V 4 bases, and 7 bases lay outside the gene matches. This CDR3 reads CASSSGQGAREQYF. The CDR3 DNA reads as TGTGCCAGCAGCAGTGGACAGGGGGCAAGAGAGCAGTACTTC.

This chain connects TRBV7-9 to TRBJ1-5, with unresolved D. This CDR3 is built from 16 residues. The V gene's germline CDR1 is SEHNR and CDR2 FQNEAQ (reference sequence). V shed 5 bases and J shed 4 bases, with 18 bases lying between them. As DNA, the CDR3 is TGTGCCAGCAGCAAGACGGTGGCAGGACTAAATCAGCCCCAGCATTTT. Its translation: CASSKTVAGLNQPQHF.

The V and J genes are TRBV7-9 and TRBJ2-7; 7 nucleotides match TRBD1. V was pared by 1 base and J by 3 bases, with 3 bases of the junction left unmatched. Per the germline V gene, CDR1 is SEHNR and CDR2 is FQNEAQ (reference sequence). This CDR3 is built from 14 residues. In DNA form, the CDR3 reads TGTGCCAGCAGCTTAGGGCGACAGGGCTACGAGCAGTACTTC. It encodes CASSLGRQGYEQYF.

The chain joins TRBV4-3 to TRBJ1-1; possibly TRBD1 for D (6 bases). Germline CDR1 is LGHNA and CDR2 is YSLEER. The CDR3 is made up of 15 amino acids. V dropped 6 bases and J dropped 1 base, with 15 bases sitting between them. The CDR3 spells CASRQGGSGNTEAFF. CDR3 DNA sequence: TGCGCCAGCAGACAGGGAGGGAGCGGGAACACTGAAGCTTTCTTT.

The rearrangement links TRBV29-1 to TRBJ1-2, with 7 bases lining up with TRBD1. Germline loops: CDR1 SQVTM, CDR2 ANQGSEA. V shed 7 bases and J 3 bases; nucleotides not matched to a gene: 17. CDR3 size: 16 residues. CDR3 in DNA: TGCAGCGCCGAGCGGGTTGCCCTAACAGGGGACTATGGCTACACCTTC. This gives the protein CSAERVALTGDYGYTF. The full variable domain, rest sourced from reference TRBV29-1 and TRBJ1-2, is SAVISQKPSRDICQRGTSLTIQCQVDSQVTMMFWYRQQPGQSLTLIATANQGSEATYESGFVIDKFPISRPNLTFSTLTVSNMSPEDSSIYLCSAERVALTGDYGYTFGSGTRLTVV.

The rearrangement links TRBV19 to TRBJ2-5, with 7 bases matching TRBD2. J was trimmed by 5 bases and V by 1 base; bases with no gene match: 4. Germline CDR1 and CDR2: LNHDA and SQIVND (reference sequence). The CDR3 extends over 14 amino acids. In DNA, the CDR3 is TGTGCCAGTAGTATAGGCAGCGGGGTGGAGACCCAGTACTTC. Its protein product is CASSIGSGVETQYF. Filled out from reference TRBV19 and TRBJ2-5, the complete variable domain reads DGGITQSPKYLFRKEGQNVTLSCEQNLNHDAMYWYRQDPGQGLRLIYYSQIVNDFQKGDIAEGYSVSREKKESFPLTVTSAQKNPTAFYLCASSIGSGVETQYFGPGTRLLVL.

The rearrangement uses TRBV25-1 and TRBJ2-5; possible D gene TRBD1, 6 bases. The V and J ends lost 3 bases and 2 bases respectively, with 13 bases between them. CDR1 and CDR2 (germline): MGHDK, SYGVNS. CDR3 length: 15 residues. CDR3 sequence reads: CASSDTRQVQETQYF. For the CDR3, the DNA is TGTGCCAGCAGTGACACCAGACAGGTACAAGAGACCCAGTACTTC.

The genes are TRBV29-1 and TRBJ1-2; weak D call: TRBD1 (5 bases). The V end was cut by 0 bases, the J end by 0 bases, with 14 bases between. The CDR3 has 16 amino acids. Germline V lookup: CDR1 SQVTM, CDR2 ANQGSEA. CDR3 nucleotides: TGCAGCGTTGAAGAATATGGGCAGGGCACTAACTATGGCTACACCTTC. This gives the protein CSVEEYGQGTNYGYTF.

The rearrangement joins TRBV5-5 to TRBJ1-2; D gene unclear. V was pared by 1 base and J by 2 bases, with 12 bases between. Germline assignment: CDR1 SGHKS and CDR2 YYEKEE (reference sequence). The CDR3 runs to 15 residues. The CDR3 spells CASSLRHLGNYGYTF. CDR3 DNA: TGTGCCAGCAGCTTGAGACACTTAGGGAACTATGGCTACACCTTC. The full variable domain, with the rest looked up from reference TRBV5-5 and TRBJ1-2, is DAGVTQSPTHLIKTRGQQVTLRCSPISGHKSVSWYQQVLGQGPQFIFQYYEKEERGRGNFPDRFSARQFPNYSSELNVNALLLGDSALYLCASSLRHLGNYGYTFGSGTRLTVV.

The CDR3 region has the DNA TGCGCCAGCAGCCCGGGACAGACTGGAAACACCATATATTTT. Its translation is CASSPGQTGNTIYF. The chain couples TRBV10-1 to TRBJ1-3, with 7 nucleotides matching TRBD1. Germline V gives CDR1 WNHNN, CDR2 SYGVQD (reference sequence). Unmatched junction bases numbered 4, after V lost 6 bases and J lost 2 bases. The CDR3 contains 14 residues.